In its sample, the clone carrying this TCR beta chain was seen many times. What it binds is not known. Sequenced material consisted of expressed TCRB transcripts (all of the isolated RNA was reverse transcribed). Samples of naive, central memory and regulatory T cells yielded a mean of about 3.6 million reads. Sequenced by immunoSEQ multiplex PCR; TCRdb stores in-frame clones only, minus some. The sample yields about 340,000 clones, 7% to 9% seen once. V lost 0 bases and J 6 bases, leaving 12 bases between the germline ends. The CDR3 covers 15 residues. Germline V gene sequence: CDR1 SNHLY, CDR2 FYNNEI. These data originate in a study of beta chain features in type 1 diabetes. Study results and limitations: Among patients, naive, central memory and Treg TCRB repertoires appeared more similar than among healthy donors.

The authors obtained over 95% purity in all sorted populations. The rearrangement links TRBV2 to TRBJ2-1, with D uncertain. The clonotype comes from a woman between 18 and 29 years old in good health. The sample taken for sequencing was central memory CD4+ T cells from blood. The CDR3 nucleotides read TGTGCCAGCAGTGAAGCGGATTACACCTTCAATGAGCAGTTCTTC. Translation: CASSEADYTFNEQFF.